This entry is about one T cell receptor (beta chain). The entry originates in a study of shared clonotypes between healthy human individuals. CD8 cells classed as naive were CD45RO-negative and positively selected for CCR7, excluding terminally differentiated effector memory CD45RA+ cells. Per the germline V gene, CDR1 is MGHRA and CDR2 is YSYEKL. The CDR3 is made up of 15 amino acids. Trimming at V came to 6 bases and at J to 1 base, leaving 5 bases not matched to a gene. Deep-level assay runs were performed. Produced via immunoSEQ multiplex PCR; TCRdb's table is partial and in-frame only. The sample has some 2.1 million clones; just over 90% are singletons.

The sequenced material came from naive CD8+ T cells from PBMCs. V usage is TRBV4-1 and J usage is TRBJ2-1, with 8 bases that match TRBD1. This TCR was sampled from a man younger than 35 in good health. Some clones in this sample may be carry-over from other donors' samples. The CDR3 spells CASRPRQGSYNEQFF. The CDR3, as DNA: TGCGCCAGCAGGCCGCGACAGGGGTCCTACAATGAGCAGTTCTTC.